The 10 T cell receptor beta chains below all came from one sample that was sequenced in a study of T cell clusters in autoimmune cytopenias. TRB was amplified by touch-down multiplex PCR, primer pools A and B combined. TCRdb reanalyzed the multiplex PCR reads and collapses them to one entry per CDR3 protein, without DNA. Across around 7,100 distinct CDR3 sequences, the top ten clones capture 55% to 75% of the sample. TRB was amplified from roughly 270 ng of peripheral blood genomic DNA per sample. The same sample was also used in a study of T cell repertoires in aging, cancer and after chemotherapy.

Sequencing was carried out using peripheral blood. The receptors stem from a human donor in good health.

This chain links TRBV19 with TRBJ2-5; absent DNA, TCRdb's TRBD1 call cannot be checked. Germline V CDR1 and CDR2: LNHDA, SQIVND (reference sequence). The CDR3 covers 14 residues. CDR3: CASTKPGPQETQYF.

The chain links TRBV6-5 to TRBJ2-1; TCRdb selects TRBD2, and the lack of DNA leaves this call unchecked. Germline CDR1 MNHEY, CDR2 SVGAGI. The CDR3 length is 18 residues. The CDR3: CASSYSPRLAGEIAEQFF.

The genes are TRBV7-6 and TRBJ2-5; without DNA, the TCRdb call of TRBD2 cannot be checked. The CDR3 spans 14 residues. Germline loops: CDR1 SGHVS, CDR2 FNYEAQ. CDR3: CASSRSPSGETQYF.

The chain combines TRBV10-3 with TRBJ1-1; TCRdb names TRBD1, which stays unverified in the absence of DNA. Germline values: CDR1 ENHRY, CDR2 SYGVKD. This CDR3 has 12 amino acids. This CDR3 is CAIGGRNTEAFF.

V gene TRBV7-9 combines with J gene TRBJ2-7; no DNA is available, so the TRBD1 call from TCRdb remains unchecked. The length of the CDR3 is 13 residues. CDR1 and CDR2 from the germline V gene are SEHNR and FQNEAQ (reference sequence). The CDR3 protein is CASSDFRAHEQYF.

This chain connects TRBV19 to TRBJ2-2; the TCRdb D gene call, TRBD1, has no DNA to confirm it. The CDR3 loop spans 17 amino acids. Germline V CDR1 and CDR2: LNHDA, SQIVND (reference sequence). CDR3 loop: CASSSQGGQGASGELFF.

This clonotype is called medium-sized based on its frequency. The rearrangement links TRBV5-6 to TRBJ2-2; the TCRdb call, TRBD2, lacks DNA for checking. Germline CDR1 SGHDT, CDR2 YYEEEE. This CDR3 is built from 16 residues. The chain's CDR3 is CASSFGAGSITGELFF.

CDR3 protein: CASLHGLGHNEQFF. This chain uses TRBV6-2 or TRBV6-3 with TRBJ2-1. The germline V gene encodes CDR1 MNHEY and CDR2 SVGEGT. The CDR3 extends over 14 amino acids.

This clonotype is deemed medium-sized by its frequency. The rearrangement links TRBV29-1 to TRBJ2-3; no DNA is available, so the TRBD1 call from TCRdb remains unchecked. This CDR3 region has 13 residues. CDR1 SQVTM and CDR2 ANQGSEA come from the germline V gene. The CDR3 is CSVRGQSTDTQYF.

The J gene is TRBJ2-3, the V gene TRBV30; TCRdb gives TRBD2 as the D gene, but with no DNA this cannot be confirmed. The CDR3 loop spans 15 amino acids. Looked up from germline, CDR1 is GTSNPN and CDR2 is SVGIG (reference sequence). This CDR3 reads CAWSLPSGRTDTQYF.